The 13 T cell receptor beta chains below were found in one sample sequenced in a study of shared clonotypes between healthy human individuals. Repertoires were generated with immunoSEQ multiplex PCR, while TCRdb's copy carries only in-frame clones and drops some. This sample has roughly 760,000 clones, with 74% found just once. The sequencing sample was made of memory CD4+ T cells sorted from blood. Subset here: CD45RA-negative fraction. Receptors were obtained from a woman younger than 45 in good health.

CDR3 sequence reads: CASSLERPATEAFF. The CDR3 bases are TGCGCCAGCAGCTTGGAAAGGCCGGCCACTGAAGCTTTCTTT. This chain connects TRBV5-1 to TRBJ1-1, with D unclear. The CDR3 is 14 residues long. The V gene lost 0 bases and the J gene lost 4 bases, with 10 bases spanning the gap. From germline, CDR1 is SGHRS and CDR2 YFSETQ.

This clone was detected a few times. The chain combines TRBV29-1 with TRBJ2-7; D might be TRBD1 (5 bases). With 3 bases removed from V and 1 base from J, the gap between germline ends came to 16 bases. The CDR3 consists of 15 residues. Germline CDR1 SQVTM, CDR2 ANQGSEA. CDR3 loop: CSVEDRTGFSYEQYF. Here the CDR3 DNA reads TGCAGCGTTGAGGACCGCACAGGATTTTCCTACGAGCAGTACTTC.

This clone came up a few times. The J gene is TRBJ2-7, the V gene TRBV6-6; TRBD1 agrees at 10 bases. Germline V gene data show CDR1 as MNHNY and CDR2 as SVGAGI (reference sequence). This CDR3 comprises 14 residues. V lost 2 bases, J lost 7 bases, and 5 bases stayed unmatched. CDR3 DNA: TGTGCCAGCAGTTACAGACAGGGGGCCTGGGAGCAGTACTTC. The encoded protein is CASSYRQGAWEQYF.

This rearrangement joins TRBV6-1 to TRBJ1-5, with D unclear. This CDR3 contains 15 residues. Germline V gene lookup returns CDR1 MNHNS and CDR2 SASEGT. Trimming left V 4 bases short and J 0 bases short, with 10 bases between. The CDR3 DNA is TGTGCCAGCAGTGTAACAGCCTATAGCAATCAGCCCCAGCATTTT. Protein sequence: CASSVTAYSNQPQHF.

V and J are TRBV27 and TRBJ2-1; TRBD2 agrees at 13 bases. Trimming at V came to 6 bases and at J to 9 bases, leaving 8 bases not matched to a gene. Germline lookup yields CDR1 MNHEY and CDR2 SMNVEV (reference sequence). CDR3 size: 15 residues. As DNA, the CDR3 is TGTGCCAGCAGCACCGGGACTAGCGGGATTATTGAGCAGTTCTTC. This encodes CASSTGTSGIIEQFF.

The rearrangement joins TRBV28 to TRBJ2-3, with TRBD1 matching over 7 bases. Germline V gene lookup returns CDR1 MDHEN and CDR2 SYDVKM. J was trimmed by 4 bases and V by 4 bases; bases with no gene match: 11. There are 16 residues in the CDR3. CDR3 nucleotide sequence: TGTGCCAGCAGTTCTCCCCCCGGGACAGCCCCAGATACGCAGTATTTT. It encodes CASSSPPGTAPDTQYF.

The chain is built from TRBV7-8 and TRBJ1-5, with TRBD1 matching 9 bases. This CDR3 region has 16 residues. With 5 bases clipped from V and 2 bases from J, the junction kept 7 bases outside the gene matches. Germline V CDR1 and CDR2: SGHVS, FQNEAQ. The CDR3: CASSHRTGGRNQPQHF. For the CDR3, the DNA is TGTGCCAGCAGCCACAGAACAGGGGGCCGCAATCAGCCCCAGCATTTT.

J is TRBJ2-1 and V is TRBV4-2, with unresolved D. Trimming stripped 4 bases from V and 5 bases from J, with 3 bases between. The V gene's germline CDR1 is LGHNA and CDR2 YNFKEQ. The CDR3 runs 11 residues. DNA of the CDR3: TGTGCCAGCAGCCGAGACAATGAGCAGTTCTTC. This encodes CASSRDNEQFF.

The CDR3 spells CASSPPEVYEQFF. CDR3 in DNA: TGTGCCAGCTCACCACCTGAAGTGTATGAGCAGTTCTTC. The rearrangement uses TRBV18 and TRBJ2-1; D gene ambiguous. This CDR3 contains 13 residues. Between the trimmed V and J ends, which lost 0 bases and 8 bases, there was a span of 8 bases. Germline V gene lookup returns CDR1 KGHSH and CDR2 LQKENI.

The chain uses TRBV28 and TRBJ2-1; 8 bases are a match to TRBD1. From germline, CDR1 is MDHEN and CDR2 SYDVKM. V trimming: 6 bases; J trimming: 0 bases; junction bases outside the gene matches: 4. CDR3 length: 15 amino acids. The CDR3 here is CASRMDRVSYNEQFF. The DNA of the CDR3 is TGTGCCAGCAGGATGGACAGGGTCTCCTACAATGAGCAGTTCTTC.

This clone has just a few counts. The identical CDR3 is also encoded by other nucleotide sequences in the sample. The chain links TRBV28 to TRBJ1-5; no reliable D call. The V end was cut by 0 bases, the J end by 2 bases, with 14 bases between. The germline V gene encodes CDR1 MDHEN and CDR2 SYDVKM. This CDR3 region has 17 residues. The CDR3 DNA is TGTGCCAGCAGTTTATGGGGTCGCGCATCTGGCAATCAGCCCCAGCATTTT. The encoded protein is CASSLWGRASGNQPQHF.

This chain's CDR3 is CAGGEAGSGNTIYF. CDR3 in DNA: TGTGCCGGTGGAGAGGCTGGCTCTGGAAACACCATATATTTT. V gene TRBV28 combines with J gene TRBJ1-3; D gene uncertain. The V end was cut by 11 bases, the J end by 0 bases, with 14 bases between. This CDR3 spans 14 amino acids. CDR1 and CDR2 from the germline V gene are MDHEN and SYDVKM.

There are many counts of this clone. The J gene is TRBJ2-3, the V gene TRBV11-3; D unresolved. The CDR3 consists of 12 residues. V lost 5 bases, J lost 0 bases, and 3 bases lay in between. Per the germline V gene, CDR1 is SGHNT and CDR2 is YENEEA. The CDR3 DNA sequence: TGTGCCAGCAGCGGGAGCACAGATACGCAGTATTTT. This codes for CASSGSTDTQYF.